These 20 T cell receptor beta chains were sequenced from one sample in a study of T cells after yellow fever vaccination. TCRdb redid the calling of the 5' RACE reads with MiXCR, one entry per CDR3 protein. This repertoire shows about 630,000 distinct CDR3 sequences, 9% to 15% found once; its top ten account for about 15%. The sample here was PBMCs, taken on the day of the yellow fever booster vaccination. These receptors were collected from a man aged 25 to 40 who received the YFV17D yellow fever vaccine.

This clonotype was detected many times. V gene TRBV7-3 combines with J gene TRBJ1-2, with 7 bases identical to TRBD1. Germline CDR1 reads SGHTA; CDR2 reads FQGTGA. V was clipped by 5 bases and J by 6 bases; unmatched bases: 9. The CDR3 is 14 residues long. Written as DNA, the CDR3 is TGTGCCAGCAGCGGAACCGGACAGGCGGATGGCTACACCTTC. It is translated as CASSGTGQADGYTF.

The CDR3 sequence: CASSLMAAQETQYF. The CDR3 DNA sequence: TGCGCCAGCAGCTTGATGGCCGCCCAGGAGACCCAGTACTTC. The chain has TRBV5-1 and TRBJ2-5; D is unclear. The CDR3 has 14 amino acids. Per the germline V gene, CDR1 is SGHRS and CDR2 is YFSETQ. Trimming took off 1 base at V and 5 bases at J, with 12 bases between the two ends.

The chain is built from TRBV20-1 and TRBJ2-1, with 14 bases aligning to TRBD2. V dropped 4 bases and J dropped 6; count of bases not matched to a gene: 11. The CDR3 has 17 amino acids. Germline V lookup: CDR1 DFQATT, CDR2 SNEGSKA (reference sequence). The CDR3 sequence: CSATGLAGASRGNEQFF. Written as DNA, the CDR3 is TGCAGTGCTACGGGACTAGCGGGAGCATCCAGGGGCAATGAGCAGTTCTTC.

This clonotype was counted only a few times. For the CDR3, the DNA is TGTGCCATCAGCCCTACTAGCGGTCCGTACAATGAGCAGTTCTTC. This gives the protein CAISPTSGPYNEQFF. This chain uses TRBV10-3 with TRBJ2-1, with 8 bases fitting TRBD2. The V segment lost 6 bases and the J segment 4 bases; nucleotides outside the gene matches: 8. Germline lookup yields CDR1 ENHRY and CDR2 SYGVKD. There are 15 residues in the CDR3.

The V gene is TRBV20-1, the J gene TRBJ2-5; no firm D call. The V end was cut by 3 bases, the J end by 3 bases, with 11 bases between. The CDR3 length is 13 residues. Germline lookup yields CDR1 DFQATT and CDR2 SNEGSKA (reference sequence). The CDR3 loop reads CSASGALEETQYF. CDR3 nucleotide sequence: TGCAGTGCTAGTGGCGCACTCGAAGAGACCCAGTACTTC.

This clonotype was seen a handful of times. The CDR3 DNA reads TGTGCCAGCAGCTTAGATTTTAACATTCAGTACTTC. Translation gives CASSLDFNIQYF. The chain links TRBV7-2 to TRBJ2-4; no reliable D call. V was shortened by 1 base and J by 7 bases, with 5 bases between the two germline ends. CDR3 length equals 12 residues. The germline V gene encodes CDR1 SGHTA and CDR2 FQGNSA.

This chain joins TRBV5-1 and TRBJ2-2; 12 bases are shared with TRBD2. Trimming took 1 base from V and 5 from J; bases not matched to a gene: 9. The CDR3 has 18 amino acids. CDR1 and CDR2 from the germline V gene are SGHRS and YFSETQ. The chain's CDR3 is CASSLSMTSGSWTGELFF. CDR3 coding DNA: TGCGCCAGCAGCTTGAGCATGACTAGCGGGAGTTGGACCGGGGAGCTGTTTTTT.

This clonotype has more than one count but fewer than ten. The chain carries TRBV14 and TRBJ1-4; maybe TRBD1 (6 bases). The V gene's germline CDR1 is SGHDN and CDR2 FVKESK. V shed 6 bases and J shed 11 bases, with 16 bases lying between them. This CDR3 comprises 13 residues. DNA for the CDR3: TGTGCCAGCAGGCAGGGGTCCTACGGGAAACTGTTTTTT. Encoded protein: CASRQGSYGKLFF.

This clonotype has more than one count but fewer than ten. The chain uses TRBV14 and TRBJ2-3; 7 nucleotides align to TRBD2. The ends lost 2 bases at V and 0 bases at J; junction bases unmatched: 8. CDR1 is SGHDN and CDR2 is FVKESK in the germline V gene. This CDR3 has 17 amino acids. The DNA of the CDR3 is TGTGCCAGCAGCCAAACTCTACTAGCGTACAGCACAGATACGCAGTATTTT. It is translated as CASSQTLLAYSTDTQYF.

The table lists this clonotype with many counts. The chain joins TRBV5-6 to TRBJ2-4; D remains ambiguous. The CDR3 has 12 residues. Trimming stripped 0 bases from V and 6 bases from J, with 4 bases between. Germline lookup yields CDR1 SGHDT and CDR2 YYEEEE. CDR3 coding DNA: TGTGCCAGCAGCTTGGTAGGAAACATTCAGTACTTC. This codes for CASSLVGNIQYF.

The V and J genes are TRBV11-3 and TRBJ2-3; D may be TRBD2 (6 bases). Per the germline V gene, CDR1 is SGHNT and CDR2 is YENEEA. This CDR3 is 16 amino acids long. V dropped 1 base and J dropped 8 bases, with 19 bases sitting between them. As DNA, the CDR3 is TGTGCCAGCAGCTTAGGGGTGGGACTCACCGATGGTACGCAGTATTTT. It specifies CASSLGVGLTDGTQYF.

The chain couples TRBV6-6 to TRBJ2-7, with 7 bases fitting TRBD1. This CDR3 has 12 residues. CDR1 and CDR2 (germline): MNHNY, SVGAGI (reference sequence). The V gene end was trimmed by 5 bases and the J gene end by 7 bases; junction bases not matched to a gene: 5. The CDR3 spells CASSMTGREQYF. In nucleotides, the CDR3 is TGTGCCAGCAGTATGACAGGGCGGGAGCAGTACTTC.

This chain uses TRBV2 with TRBJ2-7, with unresolved D. This CDR3 has 13 residues. Germline V gives CDR1 SNHLY, CDR2 FYNNEI. V lost 8 bases to trimming and J lost 0 bases, with 11 bases between them. As DNA, the CDR3 is TGTGCCAGCGAGACTGTGAGCTCCTACGAGCAGTACTTC. Protein product: CASETVSSYEQYF.

The V gene is TRBV27, the J gene TRBJ2-7, with 9 bases that match TRBD2. V lost 4 bases, J lost 3 bases, and 7 bases stayed unmatched. CDR1 is MNHEY and CDR2 is SMNVEV in the germline V gene (reference sequence). This CDR3 has 15 amino acids. As DNA, the CDR3 is TGTGCCAGCAGTTCTCCGGGACTAGCTAACTACGAGCAGTACTTC. Encoded protein: CASSSPGLANYEQYF.

There are a few counts of this clonotype. The genes are TRBV25-1 and TRBJ2-7; 9 bases are a match to TRBD1. CDR3 size: 14 residues. V shed 2 bases and J 6 bases; nucleotides not matched to a gene: 5. Germline-derived CDR1 and CDR2 are MGHDK and SYGVNS. The CDR3 region is CASSETGGFREQYF. CDR3 nucleotide sequence: TGTGCCAGCAGTGAAACAGGGGGCTTTCGCGAGCAGTACTTC.

A few counts support this clonotype. The CDR3 sequence is CASSLYGGRETQYF. DNA of the CDR3: TGTGCCAGCAGCTTATATGGAGGACGGGAGACCCAGTACTTC. This chain connects TRBV7-9 to TRBJ2-5; perhaps TRBD2 as D (5 bases). V was pared by 2 bases and J by 5 bases, with 12 bases between. The length of the CDR3 is 14 residues. CDR1 and CDR2 (germline): SEHNR, FQNEAQ (reference sequence).

The table lists this clonotype with many counts. The gene calls are TRBV5-1 and TRBJ2-7; perhaps TRBD1 as D (6 bases). Germline loops: CDR1 SGHRS, CDR2 YFSETQ. Trimming left V 3 bases short and J 2 bases short, with 12 bases between. The CDR3 is made up of 14 amino acids. CDR3 sequence: CASSSPGHTYEQYF. The CDR3, as DNA: TGCGCCAGCAGCTCTCCGGGACACACCTACGAGCAGTACTTC.

This clonotype was recorded a few times. The V and J genes are TRBV7-2 and TRBJ2-7; either TRBD1 or TRBD2 may supply D (5 bases each). CDR1 and CDR2 (germline): SGHTA, FQGNSA. The CDR3 spans 15 residues. The V and J ends lost 1 base and 3 bases respectively, with 13 bases between them. As DNA, the CDR3 is TGTGCCAGCAGCTTAGGGGGACCCCGGGGCTACGAGCAGTACTTC. It codes for CASSLGGPRGYEQYF.

The rearrangement joins TRBV10-3 to TRBJ2-5, with D possibly matching TRBD2 (6 bases). CDR1 is ENHRY and CDR2 is SYGVKD in the germline V gene. The CDR3 has 15 amino acids. Trimming stripped 3 bases from V and 2 bases from J, with 13 bases between. The CDR3 here is CAISDAGRTQETQYF. In nucleotides, the CDR3 is TGTGCCATCAGTGATGCAGGGAGGACGCAAGAGACCCAGTACTTC.

This clonotype was detected ten times or more. V is TRBV16 and J is TRBJ1-5; D uncertain. The CDR3 has 12 residues. Trimming took 3 bases from V and 4 from J, leaving 4 bases between them. Germline V lookup: CDR1 KGHSY, CDR2 FQNENV. The chain's CDR3 is CASSQWNQPQHF. The CDR3 DNA reads TGTGCCAGCAGCCAGTGGAATCAGCCCCAGCATTTT.